This entry features one T cell receptor beta chain sequence. The specificity of this receptor is unknown. Base qualities are not recorded, but no much larger clone differs from it by a single base. Interpreted using the paper, the time point label stands for: week 23, last vaccination. Each vaccine dose was 300 ug of a 20-mer mutant IDH1 peptide in Montanide, given subcutaneously with topical imiquimod. Newly diagnosed WHO grade 3 or 4 IDH1-mutant astrocytomas showing loss of nuclear ATRX were present in the donors. The samples were drawn from NOA16, a multicentre, single-arm, open-label phase I trial in Germany that tested a mutant IDH1 peptide vaccine in humans for the first time. Genomic DNA for TCRB sequencing was isolated from EDTA blood with the DNeasy Blood and Tissue Kit. The entry originates in a study of a mutant IDH1 vaccine in newly diagnosed glioma (dated by TCRdb to about 2021). Regarding the study in general: Patients received eight vaccinations in weeks 1, 3, 5, 7, 11, 15, 19 and 23, corresponding to visits V03 through V10. Vaccination started 4-6 weeks after radiotherapy alone, or was given together with temozolomide cycles in the groups whose treatment included chemotherapy. For exploratory analyses, 25 to 30 treated patients had longitudinal TCRB deep sequencing done wherever samples were available. Of the roughly 30 treated patients, about 60% were male and 37.5% were female, and the mean age was about 40 years. Peripheral blood was drawn at six visits: V03 (baseline), V05, V07, V10, V12 and V13. Before enrollment, most patients had been given radiochemotherapy with temozolomide as standard therapy, while the rest had received either radiotherapy alone or temozolomide alone.

Broad study findings and their caveats: Across multiple MHC alleles, vaccine-induced immune responses were seen in around 93% of patients. Availability determined which PBMC samples were chosen for TCRB deep sequencing. The authors noted that analyses of patient blood samples could not be reproduced because of sample limitations. Pseudoprogression seemed to be unrelated to changes in the top peripheral T cell clonotypes found by TCRB sequencing.

The germline ends are 12 bases apart after V is trimmed by 3 bases and J by 0 bases. The CDR3 has 16 amino acids, counting the end cysteine and phenylalanine. Left in the record is the CDR3 DNA by itself, 48 bases read in frame from the first base. CDR1 and CDR2 were assigned from the germline V gene as SGHTA and FQGNSA. Library generation was performed with the immunoSEQ multiplex PCR assay. Rearranged TCR beta chain sequences were amplified using the hsTCRB Kit according to the manufacturer's protocol. TCRB libraries were sequenced on an Illumina MiSeq. As for how the authors treated the data: The kit vendor's proprietary platform handled demultiplexing, trimming and gene mapping. Entries here come from immuneACCESS through TCRdb and include only in-frame sequences with V and J called. Some clones fail to appear in such tables; in the studies checked, an unresolved V gene covers under half of the shortfall, and the cause of the remainder is unknown. V and J calls and clone size follow that table, whereas D and trimming were derived from the DNA. The sample table contains about 40,000 clones; only one count was recorded for about three quarters of them. The ten biggest clones cover approximately 5.8% of the sample.

Here the chain combines TRBV7-2 and TRBJ1-3, with a weak D call of TRBD1 (5 bases match). This receptor was taken from a middle-aged man with glioma. The starting material was PBMCs, obtained from a glioma patient whose treatment included an IDH1 peptide vaccine. The DNA sequence follows: TGTGCCAGCAGCTTGCCCTCGGGGACCTCTGGAAACACCATATATTTT. This is translated as CASSLPSGTSGNTIYF.